These 32 T cell receptor beta chains share one sample of origin, sequenced in a study of shared clonotypes between healthy human individuals. The method was immunoSEQ multiplex PCR; TCRdb's version includes in-frame clones alone and lacks a portion of them. The profile shows about 2.4 million clones, roughly nine tenths of them singletons. Source material: naive CD4+ T cells sorted from blood. The subset here: CD45RA+ positively selected. Receptors were obtained from a man between 18 and 35 years old in good health.

The V gene is TRBV12-5, the J gene TRBJ2-2; D possibly matches TRBD1 or TRBD2 (5 bases each). Germline V gene data show CDR1 as LGHNT and CDR2 as FRNRAP. V lost 3 bases, J lost 4 bases, and 15 bases lay in between. This CDR3 comprises 16 residues. The CDR3: CASGFTGTDFTGELFF. For the CDR3, the DNA is TGTGCTAGTGGTTTTACCGGGACGGATTTCACCGGGGAGCTGTTTTTT.

The chain has TRBV18 and TRBJ2-5, with TRBD1 identical over 8 bases. CDR1 and CDR2 from the germline V gene are KGHSH and LQKENI. After removal of 8 bases from V and 5 bases from J, the junction contained 7 bases not matched to a gene. The CDR3 runs 13 residues. The CDR3 region has the DNA TGTGCCAGCCGTGGACAGGGCCTCGAGACCCAGTACTTC. It codes for CASRGQGLETQYF.

The J gene is TRBJ1-1, the V gene TRBV7-8, with D maybe TRBD1 (6 bases). The V end was cut by 5 bases, the J end by 4 bases, with 11 bases between. CDR3 length: 13 residues. Germline V lookup: CDR1 SGHVS, CDR2 FQNEAQ. The CDR3 protein is CASSLEGGTEAFF. For the CDR3, the DNA is TGTGCCAGCAGCCTAGAGGGGGGCACTGAAGCTTTCTTT.

The chain has TRBV18 and TRBJ2-1; D is uncertain. The CDR3 covers 12 residues. In germline, CDR1 is KGHSH, CDR2 LQKENI. The ends were cut back, 7 bases at V and 10 bases at J, with 14 bases in the middle. As DNA, the CDR3 is TGTGCCAGCTTAAGGCCCCTCGGGGAGCAGTTCTTC. Protein sequence: CASLRPLGEQFF.

This rearrangement joins TRBV1 to TRBJ2-5; the table's D call, TRBD2, was not checked against the DNA. TRBV1 is classified as a pseudogene. There are 18 residues in the CDR3. CDR3 bases: TGCACCAGCAGCCAAGATCTTTTCGGGGGGGCCGTCTGGGAGACCCAGTACTTC. Translating it yields CTSSQDLFGGAVWETQYF.

V and J are TRBV30 and TRBJ2-1; 9 positions agree with TRBD2. Losses at the gene ends were 1 base for V and 13 bases for J; bases not matched to a gene: 8. CDR1 and CDR2 from the germline V gene are GTSNPN and SVGIG (reference sequence). This CDR3 region has 13 residues. The CDR3 loop reads CAWSGVAGGPQFF. CDR3 nucleotide sequence: TGTGCCTGGAGTGGGGTGGCGGGGGGGCCCCAGTTCTTC.

The gene calls are TRBV6-5 and TRBJ2-2; D is unclear. The CDR3 spans 15 residues. V was cut by 0 bases and J by 2 bases, with 7 bases left in between. Germline CDR1 and CDR2: MNHEY and SVGAGI. The chain's CDR3 is CASSYSRRNTGELFF. The CDR3 region has the DNA TGTGCCAGCAGTTACTCCCGAAGAAACACCGGGGAGCTGTTTTTT.

This clone was seen more than once but under ten times. This chain links TRBV4-1 with TRBJ1-1; D gene unclear. V gave up 2 bases and J gave up 2 bases, with 12 bases separating them. CDR1 and CDR2 from the germline V gene are MGHRA and YSYEKL. This CDR3 comprises 15 residues. CDR3 in DNA: TGCGCCAGCAGCCAAACCGTCAATGGTAACACTGAAGCTTTCTTT. It specifies CASSQTVNGNTEAFF.

The chain has TRBV5-1 and TRBJ2-7, with D possibly TRBD1 on 6 matching bases. Germline V gene lookup returns CDR1 SGHRS and CDR2 YFSETQ. The CDR3 runs to 12 residues. V lost 6 bases, J lost 0 bases, and 7 bases lay in between. CDR3 bases: TGCGCCAGCAAGGACAGCTCCTACGAGCAGTACTTC. Amino acid sequence: CASKDSSYEQYF.

The V gene is TRBV6-5, the J gene TRBJ1-4; D is ambiguous. This CDR3 is 11 amino acids long. Germline V lookup: CDR1 MNHEY, CDR2 SVGAGI. V lost 8 bases and J 7 bases, leaving 8 bases between the germline ends. For the CDR3, the DNA is TGTGCCAGCGGGTGGGGTGAAAAACTGTTTTTT. Translated: CASGWGEKLFF.

The chain couples TRBV4-1 to TRBJ1-6, with 8 bases that match TRBD1. The length of the CDR3 is 16 residues. Germline loops: CDR1 MGHRA, CDR2 YSYEKL. V shed 1 base and J 10 bases; nucleotides not matched to a gene: 9. CDR3 region: CASSQAGQGQQSPLHF. The CDR3 DNA reads as TGCGCCAGCAGCCAAGCCGGACAGGGCCAACAATCACCCCTCCACTTT.

The genes are TRBV5-1 and TRBJ2-2; D is unresolved. V lost 5 bases, J lost 3 bases, and 14 bases lay in between. Germline V gene data show CDR1 as SGHRS and CDR2 as YFSETQ. The CDR3 has 15 amino acids. The CDR3 nucleotides read TGCGCCAGCAGAGTACCCCTACCCGACACCGGGGAGCTGTTTTTT. Protein: CASRVPLPDTGELFF.

This clone was seen only a few times. The rearrangement links TRBV28 to TRBJ1-5; D call uncertain. Germline V gene data show CDR1 as MDHEN and CDR2 as SYDVKM. The CDR3 is made up of 12 amino acids. The V gene lost 5 bases and the J gene lost 7 bases, with 9 bases spanning the gap. CDR3 coding DNA: TGTGCCAGCAGTCCCACAGTCCAGCCCCAGCATTTT. Translation: CASSPTVQPQHF.

The chain employs TRBV30 and TRBJ2-2; D gene uncertain. V lost 0 bases and J lost 2, with 10 bases in between. The CDR3 totals 15 residues. Germline CDR1 and CDR2: GTSNPN and SVGIG (reference sequence). CDR3 protein: CAWSVRHLNTGELFF. CDR3 DNA: TGTGCCTGGAGTGTGCGGCACTTAAACACCGGGGAGCTGTTTTTT.

CDR3 amino acids: CASSLAGGAIAKNIQYF. As DNA, the CDR3 is TGTGCCAGCAGCTTAGCGGGGGGAGCTATAGCCAAAAACATTCAGTACTTC. The V and J genes are TRBV7-2 and TRBJ2-4; TRBD2 might be the D (6 bases). Trimming took off 0 bases at V and 0 bases at J, with 12 bases between the two ends. Germline V lookup: CDR1 SGHTA, CDR2 FQGNSA. The CDR3 consists of 17 residues.

This rearrangement joins TRBV19 to TRBJ1-6; D unresolved. The V gene's germline CDR1 is LNHDA and CDR2 SQIVND (reference sequence). This CDR3 has 13 amino acids. Trimming left V 0 bases short and J 6 bases short, with 3 bases between. CDR3 amino acids: CASSIEPNSPLHF. CDR3 in DNA: TGTGCCAGTAGTATAGAACCTAATTCACCCCTCCACTTT.

The chain couples TRBV6-5 to TRBJ2-4; TRBD1 agrees at 9 bases. The CDR3 loop spans 13 amino acids. V lost 5 bases and J lost 6; bases outside the gene matches: 2. Germline loops: CDR1 MNHEY, CDR2 SVGAGI. The CDR3 bases are TGTGCCAGCAGTGGACAGGGGTCAAACATTCAGTACTTC. Translated: CASSGQGSNIQYF.

The chain links TRBV4-3 to TRBJ2-5; D not resolved. The V end lost 3 bases, the J end lost 2 bases, and 7 bases lay between the germline ends. The length of the CDR3 is 13 residues. Germline V gives CDR1 LGHNA, CDR2 YSLEER. As DNA, the CDR3 is TGCGCCAGCAGCCAGCTTCTTCAAGAGACCCAGTACTTC. This gives the protein CASSQLLQETQYF.

The chain recombines TRBV28 with TRBJ2-7, with D hard to call. Germline values: CDR1 MDHEN, CDR2 SYDVKM. The CDR3 contains 12 residues. Trimming took 5 bases from V and 9 from J, leaving 14 bases between them. The CDR3 sequence is CASSLRSSGQYF. In DNA form, the CDR3 reads TGTGCCAGCAGTCTCAGATCTTCTGGGCAGTACTTC.

CDR3 DNA sequence: TGTGCCAGCAGCTCGGGGACATCATATGGCTACACCTTC. It specifies CASSSGTSYGYTF. V gene TRBV7-2 combines with J gene TRBJ1-2; D is possibly TRBD1 (6 bases). The CDR3 runs to 13 residues. Trimming left V 4 bases short and J 5 bases short, with 11 bases between. Germline CDR1 and CDR2: SGHTA and FQGNSA.

The rearrangement joins TRBV11-3 to TRBJ2-3; the match to TRBD2 covers 10 bases. CDR1 and CDR2 (germline): SGHNT, YENEEA. The CDR3 is 15 amino acids. After removal of 5 bases from V and 4 bases from J, the junction contained 6 bases not matched to a gene. Here the CDR3 DNA reads TGTGCCAGCAGCCAAGCGGGGGGGGCCGCAGATACGCAGTATTTT. Translation gives CASSQAGGAADTQYF.

With regard to this clone: The same CDR3 also results from other DNA sequences found in this sample. The V call is TRBV18, the J call TRBJ2-1, with D hard to call. The CDR3 has 13 amino acids. V lost 3 bases and J lost 0, with 3 bases in between. The germline V gene has CDR1 KGHSH and CDR2 LQKENI. The CDR3 region is CASSPSSYNEQFF. The CDR3 coding sequence is TGTGCCAGCTCACCGAGCTCCTACAATGAGCAGTTCTTC.

The chain recombines TRBV30 with TRBJ1-2; D gene unclear. Germline values: CDR1 GTSNPN, CDR2 SVGIG (reference sequence). V lost 3 bases and J 8 bases, leaving 13 bases between the germline ends. This CDR3 is 12 amino acids long. The CDR3: CAWRLTLGGYTF. The CDR3 DNA reads TGTGCCTGGAGGTTAACTCTTGGGGGCTACACCTTC.

The rearrangement links TRBV2 to TRBJ2-2; TRBD2 might be the D (5 bases). Trimming removed 8 bases at V and 4 bases at J, with 20 bases between. The V gene's germline CDR1 is SNHLY and CDR2 FYNNEI. The CDR3 runs to 16 residues. CDR3 nucleotides: TGTGCCAGCGGAAAGGGTTGGGAGCTGACCACCGGGGAGCTGTTTTTT. Its translation is CASGKGWELTTGELFF.

This clone has only one observation. The CDR3 is CASSLGALGGNQPQHF. CDR3 DNA: TGCGCCAGCAGCTTGGGGGCATTAGGGGGCAATCAGCCCCAGCATTTT. The V gene is TRBV5-1, the J gene TRBJ1-5; D might be TRBD1 (5 bases). Germline V lookup: CDR1 SGHRS, CDR2 YFSETQ. Trimming removed 0 bases at V and 2 bases at J, with 12 bases between. The CDR3 covers 16 residues.

Here the CDR3 reads CASSVGTGVGELFF. The CDR3 DNA is TGTGCCAGCAGCGTCGGGACAGGGGTTGGGGAGCTGTTTTTT. The genes are TRBV9 and TRBJ2-2, with 10 bases lining up with TRBD1. V shed 2 bases and J 8 bases; nucleotides not matched to a gene: 3. The germline gives CDR1 SGDLS, CDR2 YYNGEE. This CDR3 contains 14 residues.

The V gene is TRBV10-3, the J gene TRBJ1-1, with D tentatively TRBD1 (5 bases). With 2 bases removed from V and 6 bases from J, the gap between germline ends came to 16 bases. The CDR3 is 15 residues long. Germline V gives CDR1 ENHRY, CDR2 SYGVKD. The CDR3 DNA is TGTGCCATCAGTGAGGTCTGGGACTACGTCGCTGAAGCTTTCTTT. Its protein product is CAISEVWDYVAEAFF.

This chain uses TRBV18 with TRBJ2-1; 7 nucleotides agree with TRBD2. This CDR3 has 14 amino acids. Per germline, CDR1 KGHSH and CDR2 LQKENI. The V segment lost 1 base and the J segment 10 bases; nucleotides outside the gene matches: 7. This CDR3 is CASSPQYQGGEQFF. In DNA form, the CDR3 reads TGTGCCAGCTCACCACAGTATCAGGGAGGGGAGCAGTTCTTC.

The V gene is TRBV6-1, the J gene TRBJ2-7, with D hard to call. Germline V gives CDR1 MNHNS, CDR2 SASEGT. V lost 7 bases, J lost 0 bases, and 13 bases lay in between. The CDR3 length is 14 residues. CDR3 bases: TGTGCCAGCACTGAGAATGGGCCCTCCTACGAGCAGTACTTC. It encodes CASTENGPSYEQYF.

The chain links TRBV6-1 to TRBJ1-6; D unresolved. Germline-derived CDR1 and CDR2 are MNHNS and SASEGT. V was cut by 1 base and J by 7 bases, with 8 bases left in between. This CDR3 has 14 amino acids. Here the CDR3 DNA reads TGTGCCAGCAGTGAAGGTCGCGGCAATTCACCCCTCCACTTT. This translates into CASSEGRGNSPLHF.

The chain links TRBV25-1 to TRBJ1-4; a weak D match, TRBD1 (5 bases). This CDR3 has 15 residues. The germline CDR1 and CDR2 sequences are MGHDK and SYGVNS. With 6 bases removed from V and 3 bases from J, the gap between germline ends came to 14 bases. This CDR3 reads CASRQGSQANEKLFF. CDR3 DNA sequence: TGTGCCAGCAGGCAGGGTTCTCAGGCTAATGAAAAACTGTTTTTT.

The chain uses TRBV25-1 and TRBJ2-7, with D maybe TRBD1 (6 bases). Germline CDR1 MGHDK, CDR2 SYGVNS. V was shortened by 4 bases and J by 6 bases, with 13 bases between the two germline ends. This CDR3 has 13 residues. In nucleotides, the CDR3 is TGTGCCAGCAGTGCACAGGGTACAGGCGAGCAGTACTTC. Translation: CASSAQGTGEQYF.